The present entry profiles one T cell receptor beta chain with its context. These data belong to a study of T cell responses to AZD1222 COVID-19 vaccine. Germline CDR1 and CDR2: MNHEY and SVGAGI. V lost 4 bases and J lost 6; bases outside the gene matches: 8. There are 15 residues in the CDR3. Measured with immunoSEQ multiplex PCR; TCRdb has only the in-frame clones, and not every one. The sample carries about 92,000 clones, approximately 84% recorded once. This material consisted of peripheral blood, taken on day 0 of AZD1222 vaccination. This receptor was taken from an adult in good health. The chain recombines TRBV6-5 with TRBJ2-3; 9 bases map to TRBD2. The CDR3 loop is CASSSTSGYWDTQYF. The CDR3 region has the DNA TGTGCCAGCAGTTCGACTAGCGGATACTGGGATACGCAGTATTTT.